The rows below give T cell receptor beta chains drawn from one sample of a study of cytomegalovirus exposure and HLA in healthy donors. This table comes from immunoSEQ multiplex PCR, and its TCRdb copy is limited to in-frame clones, with some not included. Among fewer than 130,000 clones listed, approximately 79% were seen once. The material sequenced was PBMCs. These receptors were collected from a man under 40 in good health and CMV-seropositive. Each CDR3 is given with its conserved first and last residue. The order of the fields is V gene, J gene, CDR3 protein.

TRBV18,TRBJ2-2,CASSPQEAGIIGTNGELFF
TRBV25-1,TRBJ1-1,CASMLDSYTEAFF
TRBV7-9,TRBJ2-5,CASSLGLSGGGWGETQYF
TRBV7-8,TRBJ2-1,CASSLTGDRGGNEQFF
TRBV7-7,TRBJ2-3,CASSSTRTDTQYF
TRBV7-2,NA,CASSLWTVYEQYF
TRBV29-1,TRBJ2-3,CSVGGKTGADTQYF
TRBV7-3,TRBJ2-1,CASSDGQGRNEQFF
TRBV19,TRBJ1-2,CASSSGQGRGYTF
TRBV6-5,TRBJ2-1,CASSPTGLNNNEQFF
TRBV5-8,TRBJ2-5,CASSQGTGPEETQYF
TRBV19,TRBJ2-7,CATGQGHEQYF
TRBV6-5,TRBJ2-1,CASSRAGVNEQFF
TRBV5-4,TRBJ1-2,CASSLEGRYGYTF
TRBV28,TRBJ2-1,CASRWARNEQFF
TRBV9,TRBJ1-2,CASSLKDKGPYGYTF
TRBV4-1,TRBJ1-1,CASSQVATRATEAFF
TRBV9,TRBJ2-3,CASSARAGRGGDTQYF
TRBV4-3,TRBJ2-3,CASSQDQGPGLTDTQYF
TRBV6-5,TRBJ2-7,CASSYLGQGPYEQYF
TRBV11-2,TRBJ2-1,CASSLVLAGGGEQFF
TRBV11-2,TRBJ1-2,CASSVNRLGYTF
TRBV10-3,TRBJ2-7,CAISDERGGRHEQYF
TRBV6-1,TRBJ2-7,CASSATGGTQYYEQYF
TRBV5-1,TRBJ2-4,CASSLEIAGSMDIQYF
TRBV4-2,TRBJ2-1,CASSPRTSGESSYNEQFF
TRBV2,TRBJ1-1,CASSEAVSRNTEAFF
TRBV19,TRBJ1-1,CASSIGRDSEAFF
TRBV6-5,TRBJ2-3,CASSSPGLGGTDTQYF
TRBV10-3,TRBJ1-6,CAISRGGDRNSPLHF
TRBV10-2,TRBJ1-2,CASSEAGVGYTF
TRBV2,TRBJ1-5,CASRELSEGQPQHF
TRBV5-6,TRBJ1-2,CASSSGTGFSYGYTF
TRBV5-1,TRBJ2-5,CASSLVSGGEETQYF
TRBV2,TRBJ1-2,CASTYLRGGGYGYTF
TRBV4-2,TRBJ2-5,CASSRDRQETQYF
TRBV6-5,TRBJ2-2,CASSDRGNTGELFF
TRBV5-1,TRBJ2-7,CASSFLPSGGYYEQYF
TRBV27,TRBJ2-7,CASSLSSGGYEQYF
TRBV4-2,TRBJ2-3,CASSRSLGRRGGLDTQYF
TRBV21-1,TRBJ1-3,CASSNLREKGNTIYF
TRBV2,TRBJ2-5,CASSGLGLAQETQYF
TRBV7-8,TRBJ1-1,CASSFYAGTGEPRDPYSTEAFF
TRBV9,TRBJ2-3,CASSATSASGDTDTQYF
TRBV11-3,TRBJ2-7,CASSFTLDLAGGNYEQYF
TRBV27,TRBJ2-1,CASSFDRGHNEQFF
TRBV11-2,TRBJ2-1,CASTKGAGTGVNEQFF
TRBV6-5,TRBJ2-3,CASSQLAGVTDTQYF